Listed below are T cell receptor beta chains from one sample, sequenced in a study of shared clonotypes between healthy human individuals. TCRdb keeps only in-frame clones here, not all; method: immunoSEQ multiplex PCR. The sample includes about 2.3 million clones, 85% to 95% seen only once; the top ten take around 0.35%. Sequencing input: naive CD4+ T cells from PBMCs. The source of these receptors is a man younger than 30 in good health. Some clones in this sample may be carry-over from other donors' samples. Each CDR3 is given with its conserved first and last residue. The D gene is left open where the match is weak. The size field is filled for only some rows; it gives once, few, many or a size class.

>TRBV25-1|TRBJ2-5|TRBD2|.
TGTGCCAGCAGTGTTCTAGCGGGAGGGGGAGAGACCCAGTACTTC
CASSVLAGGGETQYF
>TRBV7-2|TRBJ2-2|TRBD1|.
TGTGCCAGCAGATCCCCGGGACAGCGAAACACCGGGGAGCTGTTTTTT
CASRSPGQRNTGELFF
>TRBV19|TRBJ1-2|TRBD1|.
TGTGCCAGTAGTATAACAGGGGACTATGGCTACACCTTC
CASSITGDYGYTF
>TRBV27|TRBJ1-2|TRBD1|.
TGTGCCAGCAGTCCACGCAGGGGGCAGGACTATGGCTACACCTTC
CASSPRRGQDYGYTF
>TRBV5-1|TRBJ1-3|.|.
TGCGCCAGCAGCTTGTCAGGGACGGGAAACACCATATATTTT
CASSLSGTGNTIYF
>TRBV14|TRBJ1-1|.|.
TGTGCCAGCAGCCGCACCACAGGGTTCGGCACTGAAGCTTTCTTT
CASSRTTGFGTEAFF
>TRBV28|TRBJ2-7|TRBD2|.
TGTGCCAGCAGTTTTCCCCTAGCGGGAGATACCGACGAGCAGTACTTC
CASSFPLAGDTDEQYF
>TRBV28|TRBJ1-4|.|.
TGTGCCAGCAGGGGACAACCCGGGACTAATGAAAAACTGTTTTTT
CASRGQPGTNEKLFF
>TRBV9|TRBJ2-5|TRBD1|.
TGTGCCAGCAGCCCCGGACAGGAGCAAGAGACCCAGTACTTC
CASSPGQEQETQYF
>TRBV2|TRBJ2-7|.|.
TGTGCCAGCAGTGGTCAGGGTAACGAGCAGTACTTC
CASSGQGNEQYF
>TRBV6-6|TRBJ2-7|TRBD1|.
TGTGCCAGCAGTGGTGACAGGGGTAGCTCCTACGAGCAGTACTTC
CASSGDRGSSYEQYF
>TRBV5-4|TRBJ2-7|TRBD1|.
TGTGCCAGCAGCTTGGGACAGGGGCCGAACAAGCAGTACTTC
CASSLGQGPNKQYF
>TRBV6-5|TRBJ2-6|.|.
TGTGCCAGCAGTTACAGGGGTACTGGGGCCAACGTCCTGACTTTC
CASSYRGTGANVLTF
>TRBV5-1|TRBJ2-7|TRBD2|.
TGCGCCAGCAGCTCAACTAGCGGGAGTACCTACGAGCAGTACTTC
CASSSTSGSTYEQYF
>TRBV10-3|TRBJ2-2|TRBD2|.
TGTGCCATCAGTGAGCTAGTAGCGGGAACCACCGGGGAGCTGTTTTTT
CAISELVAGTTGELFF
>TRBV5-6|TRBJ2-1|TRBD2|.
TGTGCCAGCAGCTCCACTGTGACTAGCGGGAGGGCCAATGAGCAGTTCTTC
CASSSTVTSGRANEQFF
>TRBV7-2|TRBJ2-5|TRBD2|.
TGTGCCAGCAGCTTAAGTTGGACTAGGGGTACGAAGACCCAGTACTTC
CASSLSWTRGTKTQYF
>TRBV7-3|TRBJ2-3|TRBD2|.
TGTGCCAGCAGCTTAATACTAGCGGGGGGCACAGATACGCAGTATTTT
CASSLILAGGTDTQYF
>TRBV19|TRBJ2-7|.|.
TGTGCCAGTAGTATCGGGCAGAACTACGAGCAGTACTTC
CASSIGQNYEQYF
>TRBV2|TRBJ2-3|TRBD1|.
TGTGCCAGCAGATCCGGGACAGGACGCACAGATACGCAGTATTTT
CASRSGTGRTDTQYF
>TRBV5-1|TRBJ2-5|.|.
TGCGCCAGCAGCTTGGCCTCTAGGGGAACAGAGACCCAGTACTTC
CASSLASRGTETQYF
>TRBV9|TRBJ2-7|TRBD2|.
TGTGCCAGCAGCGCCGAGGGACTAGCGGGTTACGAGCAGTACTTC
CASSAEGLAGYEQYF
>TRBV4-3|TRBJ2-1|.|.
TGCGCCAGCAGCCAAGAGCGGGGTAGGAATGAGCAGTTCTTC
CASSQERGRNEQFF
>TRBV7-2|TRBJ2-2|.|.
TGTGCCAGCAGCCGGACCTCAACAGGGCTCGGGGAGCTGTTTTTT
CASSRTSTGLGELFF
>TRBV30|TRBJ2-5|TRBD1|.
TGTGCCTGGAGTTTGGGGACAGGGGGTGGGGAGACCCAGTACTTC
CAWSLGTGGGETQYF
>TRBV25-1|TRBJ1-2|.|many
TGTGCCAGCCTCGGAGGGCCCGGTCTTCGCGGCTACACCTTC
CASLGGPGLRGYTF
>TRBV27|TRBJ2-3|.|.
TGTGCCAGCACCCAATCCCGCGGAGATACGCAGTATTTT
CASTQSRGDTQYF
>TRBV4-2|TRBJ1-1|TRBD1|.
TGTGCCAGCAGCCAAGGGGGACAGGGAAACACTGAAGCTTTCTTT
CASSQGGQGNTEAFF
>TRBV9|TRBJ2-1|TRBD2|.
TGTGCCAGCAGCCCCCGACTAGCTACCTACAATGAGCAGTTCTTC
CASSPRLATYNEQFF
>TRBV28|TRBJ2-1|.|.
.
CASSSSDREQFF
>TRBV4-2|TRBJ2-1|TRBD2|.
TGTGCCAGCAGCCAGGAGGGACTAGCGGGAGGTCCGAGCTCCTACAATGAGCAGTTCTTC
CASSQEGLAGGPSSYNEQFF